The source of this T cell receptor beta chain is a study of T cells in localized non-small cell lung cancer. Study conclusions and caveats: Uninvolved adjacent lung showed higher T cell clonality than tumor. Adjacent lung exhibited a median of about 56 among the 100 most abundant tumor clones.

As to this clone: What it recognizes is unknown.

Trimming shortened V by 6 bases and J by 0 bases, and 4 bases separated the two germline ends. The CDR3 is 12 amino acids. In germline, CDR1 is MNHGY, CDR2 SAAAGT. Only in-frame clones appear in the TCRdb table, and some are missing; sequencing was by immunoSEQ multiplex PCR. Seen here are 1,500 to 2,000 clones, 25% to 30% observed once, and the top ten hold about an eighth. The sequencing used lung tumor tissue, collected before any cancer treatment. This TCR came from a woman aged 35 to 70 with stage I lung adenocarcinoma. J is TRBJ2-3 and V is TRBV6-8; no clear D. CDR3 sequence: CASSWSTDTQYF. For the CDR3, the DNA is TGTGCCAGCAGCTGGAGCACAGATACGCAGTATTTT.